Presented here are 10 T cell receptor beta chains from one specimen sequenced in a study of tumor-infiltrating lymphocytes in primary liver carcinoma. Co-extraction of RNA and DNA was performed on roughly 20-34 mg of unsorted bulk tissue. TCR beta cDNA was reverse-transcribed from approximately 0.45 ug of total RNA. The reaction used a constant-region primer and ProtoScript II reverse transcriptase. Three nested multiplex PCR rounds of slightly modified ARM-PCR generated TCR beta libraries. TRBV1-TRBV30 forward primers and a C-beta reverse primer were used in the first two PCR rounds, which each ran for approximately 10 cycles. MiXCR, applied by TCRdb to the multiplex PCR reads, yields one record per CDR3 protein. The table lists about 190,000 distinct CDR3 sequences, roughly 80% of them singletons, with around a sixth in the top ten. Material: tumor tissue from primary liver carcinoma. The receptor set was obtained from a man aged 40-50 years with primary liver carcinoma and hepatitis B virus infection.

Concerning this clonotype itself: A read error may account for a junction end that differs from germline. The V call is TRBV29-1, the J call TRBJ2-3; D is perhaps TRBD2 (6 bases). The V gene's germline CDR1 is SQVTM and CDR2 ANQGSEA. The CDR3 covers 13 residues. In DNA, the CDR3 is TGCAGAGTTTTACGCGGGAACACAGATACACAGTATTTT. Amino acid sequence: CRVLRGNTDTQYF.

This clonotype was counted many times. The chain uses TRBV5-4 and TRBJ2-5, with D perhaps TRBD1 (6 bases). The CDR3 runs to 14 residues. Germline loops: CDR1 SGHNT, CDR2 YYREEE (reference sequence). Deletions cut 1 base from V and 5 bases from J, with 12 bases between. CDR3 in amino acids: CASSLTGRGETQYF. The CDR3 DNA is TGTGCCAGCAGCTTGACAGGGAGAGGGGAGACCCAGTACTTC.

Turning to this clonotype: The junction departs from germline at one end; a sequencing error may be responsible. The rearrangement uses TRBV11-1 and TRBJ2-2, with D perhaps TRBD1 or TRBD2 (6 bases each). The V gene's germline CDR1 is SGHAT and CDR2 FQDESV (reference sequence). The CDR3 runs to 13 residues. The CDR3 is CARSFWDTRELYF. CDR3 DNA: TGTGCCAGGAGCTTTTGGGACACCCGGGAGCTATATTTT.

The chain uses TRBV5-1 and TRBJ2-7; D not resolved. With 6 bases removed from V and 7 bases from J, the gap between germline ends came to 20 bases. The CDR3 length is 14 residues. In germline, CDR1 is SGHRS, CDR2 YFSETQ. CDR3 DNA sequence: TGCGCCAGCACCTCCAACACAGAGGCTGGGGAGCAGTACTTC. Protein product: CASTSNTEAGEQYF.

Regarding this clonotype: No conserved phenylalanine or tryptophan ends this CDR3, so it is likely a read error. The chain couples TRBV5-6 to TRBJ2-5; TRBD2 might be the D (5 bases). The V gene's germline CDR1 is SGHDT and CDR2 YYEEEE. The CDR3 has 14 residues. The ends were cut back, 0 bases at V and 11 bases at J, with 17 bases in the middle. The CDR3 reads CASSLEASQDTQYL. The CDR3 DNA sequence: TGTGCCAGCAGCTTGGAGGCTAGCCAAGATACTCAGTACCTC.

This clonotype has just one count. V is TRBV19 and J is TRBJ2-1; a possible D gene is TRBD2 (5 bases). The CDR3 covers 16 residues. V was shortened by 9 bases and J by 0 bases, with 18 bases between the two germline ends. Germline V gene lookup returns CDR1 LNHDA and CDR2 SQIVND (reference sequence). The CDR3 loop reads CARSEWRASSYNEQFF. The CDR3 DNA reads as TGTGCCAGAAGTGAATGGCGGGCGAGCTCCTACAATGAGCAGTTCTTC.

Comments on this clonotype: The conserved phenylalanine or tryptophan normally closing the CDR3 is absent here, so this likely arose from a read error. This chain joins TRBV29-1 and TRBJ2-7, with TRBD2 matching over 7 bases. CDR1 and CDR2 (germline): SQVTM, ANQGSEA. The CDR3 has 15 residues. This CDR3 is CGVEDSGGSSYEQYL. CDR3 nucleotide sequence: TGCGGCGTTGAAGATTCAGGCGGGAGCTCCTACGAGCAGTACCTC.

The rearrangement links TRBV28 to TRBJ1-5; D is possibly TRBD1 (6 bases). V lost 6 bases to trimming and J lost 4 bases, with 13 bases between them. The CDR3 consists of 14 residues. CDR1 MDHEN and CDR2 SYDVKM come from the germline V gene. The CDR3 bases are TGTGCCAGCAGGCTAACAGGGTCGAATCAGCCCCAGCATTTT. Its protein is CASRLTGSNQPQHF. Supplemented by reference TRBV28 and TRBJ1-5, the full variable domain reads DVKVTQSSRYLVKRTGEKVFLECVQDMDHENMFWYRQDPGLGLRLIYFSYDVKMKEKGDIPEGYSVSREKKERFSLILESASTNQTSMYLCASRLTGSNQPQHFGDGTRLSIL.

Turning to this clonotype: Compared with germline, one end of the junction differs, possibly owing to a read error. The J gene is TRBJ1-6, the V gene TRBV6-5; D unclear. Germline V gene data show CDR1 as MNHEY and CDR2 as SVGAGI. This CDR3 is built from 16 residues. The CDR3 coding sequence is TGTGTTAGCAGCTCCGTGACGAGCTCCTATAATTCACCCATCTACTTT. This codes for CVSSSVTSSYNSPIYF.

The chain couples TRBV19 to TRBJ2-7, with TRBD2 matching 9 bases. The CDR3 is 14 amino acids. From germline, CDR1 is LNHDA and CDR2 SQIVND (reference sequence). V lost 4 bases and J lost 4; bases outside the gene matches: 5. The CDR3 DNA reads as TGTGCCAGTAGTACTAGCGGGATTAGTTACGAGCAGTACTTC. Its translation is CASSTSGISYEQYF.